The clone carrying this T cell receptor beta chain was recorded a few times. Antigen unknown. The sample is drawn from a study of CD8+ T cells in alopecia areata. Study overall: Treated patients swallowed 5 to 10 mg of oral tofacitinib twice daily. Study-wide findings and caveats: One nonresponder leaves baseline CD8+ expansion's link to response uncertain.

Germline loops: CDR1 MGHDK, CDR2 SYGVNS. V shed 10 bases and J shed 0 bases, with 11 bases lying between them. The CDR3 has 13 amino acids. It was cDNA, reverse transcribed from extracted RNA, that served as the sequencing template. TCRdb's table, derived via immunoSEQ multiplex PCR, lists solely in-frame clones and lacks some. The sample holds 150,000 to 200,000 clones, approximately 52% seen once. Indicated treatment: oral pan-JAK inhibitor, 5-10 mg twice daily. V is TRBV25-1 and J is TRBJ2-3, with no clear D. The source was CD4+ T cells sorted from blood, collected around week 55, from a patient treated with tofacitinib. This TCR came from a human donor with alopecia areata. The CDR3 loop is CATSPGSTDTQYF. The CDR3, as DNA: TGTGCCACCTCGCCGGGTAGCACAGATACGCAGTATTTT.